This TCR beta chain was sequenced for a study of vaccination effects on CD4 cells after COVID-19. Turning to the study itself: Post-vaccine draws lagged the second dose by a median of 72 days. General observations from the study: After vaccination, at late timepoints, clones induced by infection and by vaccine contracted markedly.

V gave up 9 bases and J gave up 3 bases, with 21 bases separating them. This CDR3 contains 16 residues. Germline assignment: CDR1 MRHNA and CDR2 SNTAGT. Details on this clone: Its antigen is still unknown.

ViraFEST expansion of antigen-specific CD4+ T cells with viral peptide pools preceded sequencing. Researchers isolated CD4+ T cells once around 11 days of culture had elapsed. Every participant took two doses of the BNT162b2 or mRNA-1273 vaccine. Cultivation was performed at 1.5 million to 2 million PBMC per well with around 9.3 IU/ml IL-2 and 7.5 to 10 ug/ml peptides added. On days 3 and 7, fresh IL-2 medium replaced half the medium. Some clones are missing from TCRdb's copy, which holds only in-frame ones; the method was immunoSEQ multiplex PCR. The profile covers 50,000 to 65,000 clones, with approximately 73% appearing a single time and 1% to 1.5% taken by the ten largest.

The rearrangement joins TRBV6-4 to TRBJ1-5, with D perhaps TRBD1 (5 bases). This receptor was identified in a human donor who received a COVID-19 vaccine. The material was CD4+ T cells from PBMCs cultured with HCoV-229E spike peptides, obtained after COVID-19 vaccination. The CDR3 DNA sequence: TGTGCCAGTCCGAAGGCAGGCGGGGGAAACAATCAGCCCCAGCATTTT. This encodes CASPKAGGGNNQPQHF.